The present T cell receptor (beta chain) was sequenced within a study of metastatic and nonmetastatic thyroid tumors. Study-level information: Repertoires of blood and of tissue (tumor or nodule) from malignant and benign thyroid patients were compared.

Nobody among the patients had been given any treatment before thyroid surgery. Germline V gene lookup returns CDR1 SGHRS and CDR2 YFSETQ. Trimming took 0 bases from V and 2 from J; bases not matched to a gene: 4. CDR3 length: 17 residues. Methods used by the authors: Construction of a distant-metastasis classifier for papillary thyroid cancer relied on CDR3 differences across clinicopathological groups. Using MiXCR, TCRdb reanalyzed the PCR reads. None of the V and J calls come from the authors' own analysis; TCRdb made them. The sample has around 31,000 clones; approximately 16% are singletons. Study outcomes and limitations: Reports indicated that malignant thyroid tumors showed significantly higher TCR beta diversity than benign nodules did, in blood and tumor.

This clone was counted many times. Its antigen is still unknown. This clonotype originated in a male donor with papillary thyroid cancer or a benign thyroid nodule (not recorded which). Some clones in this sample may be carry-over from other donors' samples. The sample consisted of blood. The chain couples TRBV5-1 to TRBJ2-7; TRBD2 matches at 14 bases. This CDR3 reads CASSLGLAGGQAYEQYF. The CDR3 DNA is TGCGCCAGCAGCTTGGGACTAGCGGGAGGGCAAGCCTACGAGCAGTACTTC.